This T cell receptor beta chain was observed in a study of cytomegalovirus exposure and HLA in healthy donors. As for the study in general: The 95 to 150 validation repertoires used the same platform as the 650 to 850 first-cohort repertoires, a later analysis reported.

Using immunoSEQ multiplex PCR, the repertoire was profiled, and TCRdb retains in-frame clones only, with some absent. The sample shows 150,000 to 200,000 clones, about 90% of them seen only once. V shed 0 bases and J shed 4 bases, with 15 bases lying between them. CDR1 SGHVS and CDR2 FQNEAQ come from the germline V gene. The CDR3 is 17 residues long. The donors were part of the roughly 130-subject validation cohort, which stood apart from the approximately 670-subject first cohort. The sample taken for sequencing was PBMCs. The chain uses TRBV7-8 and TRBJ1-4, with a weak D call TRBD1 (5 bases). This TCR was recovered from a woman aged 18 to 35 in good health and CMV-seropositive. The CDR3 coding sequence is TGTGCCAGCAGCTTAGCGAGTCAATGGGGCTATAATGAAAAACTGTTTTTT. Protein: CASSLASQWGYNEKLFF. Full variable domain (missing parts from reference TRBV7-8 and TRBJ1-4): GAGVSQSPRYKVAKRGQDVALRCDPISGHVSLFWYQQALGQGPEFLTYFQNEAQLDKSGLPSDRFFAERPEGSVSTLKIQRTQQEDSAVYLCASSLASQWGYNEKLFFGSGTQLSVL.